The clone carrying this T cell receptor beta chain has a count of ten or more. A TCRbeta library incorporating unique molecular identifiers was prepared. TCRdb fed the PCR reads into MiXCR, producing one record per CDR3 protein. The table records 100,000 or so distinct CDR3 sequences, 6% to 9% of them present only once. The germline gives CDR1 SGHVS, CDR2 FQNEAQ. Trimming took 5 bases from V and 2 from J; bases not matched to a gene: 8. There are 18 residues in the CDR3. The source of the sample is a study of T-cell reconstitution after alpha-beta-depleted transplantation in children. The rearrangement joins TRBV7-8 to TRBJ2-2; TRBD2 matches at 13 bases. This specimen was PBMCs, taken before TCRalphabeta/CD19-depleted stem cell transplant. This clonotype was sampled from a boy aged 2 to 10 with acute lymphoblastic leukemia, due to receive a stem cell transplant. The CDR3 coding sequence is TGTGCCAGCAGCCCCGGACTAGCGGGGGCCGTAAACACCGGGGAGCTGTTTTTT. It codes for CASSPGLAGAVNTGELFF.